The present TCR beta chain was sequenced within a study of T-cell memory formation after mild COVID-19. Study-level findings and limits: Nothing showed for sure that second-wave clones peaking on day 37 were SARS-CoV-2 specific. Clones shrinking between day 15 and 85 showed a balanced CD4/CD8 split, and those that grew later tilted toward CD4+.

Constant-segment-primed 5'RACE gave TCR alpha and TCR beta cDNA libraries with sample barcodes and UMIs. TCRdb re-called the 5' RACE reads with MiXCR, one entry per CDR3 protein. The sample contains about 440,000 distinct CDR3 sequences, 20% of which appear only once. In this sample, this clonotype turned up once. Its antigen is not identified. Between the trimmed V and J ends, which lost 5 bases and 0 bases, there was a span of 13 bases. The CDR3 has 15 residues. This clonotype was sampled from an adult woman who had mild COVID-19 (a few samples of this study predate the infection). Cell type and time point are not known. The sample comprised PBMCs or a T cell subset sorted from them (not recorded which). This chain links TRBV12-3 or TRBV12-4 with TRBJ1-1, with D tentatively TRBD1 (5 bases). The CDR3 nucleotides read TGTGCCAGCAGTCGACAGAGATCCATGAACACTGAAGCTTTCTTT. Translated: CASSRQRSMNTEAFF.